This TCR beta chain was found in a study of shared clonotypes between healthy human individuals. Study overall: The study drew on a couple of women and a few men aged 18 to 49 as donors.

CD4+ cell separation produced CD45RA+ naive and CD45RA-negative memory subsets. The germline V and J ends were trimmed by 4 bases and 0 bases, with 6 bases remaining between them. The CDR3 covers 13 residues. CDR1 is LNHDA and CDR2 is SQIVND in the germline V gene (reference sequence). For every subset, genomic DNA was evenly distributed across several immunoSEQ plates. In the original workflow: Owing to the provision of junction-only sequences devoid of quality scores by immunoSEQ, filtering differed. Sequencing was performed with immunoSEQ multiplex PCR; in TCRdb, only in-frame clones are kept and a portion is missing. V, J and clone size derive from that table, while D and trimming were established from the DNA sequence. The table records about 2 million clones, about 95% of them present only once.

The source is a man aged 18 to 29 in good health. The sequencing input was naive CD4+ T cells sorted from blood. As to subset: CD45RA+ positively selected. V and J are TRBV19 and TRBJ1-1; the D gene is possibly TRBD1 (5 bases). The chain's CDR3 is CASSTGLNTEAFF. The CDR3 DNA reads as TGTGCCAGTAGTACAGGGTTGAACACTGAAGCTTTCTTT.